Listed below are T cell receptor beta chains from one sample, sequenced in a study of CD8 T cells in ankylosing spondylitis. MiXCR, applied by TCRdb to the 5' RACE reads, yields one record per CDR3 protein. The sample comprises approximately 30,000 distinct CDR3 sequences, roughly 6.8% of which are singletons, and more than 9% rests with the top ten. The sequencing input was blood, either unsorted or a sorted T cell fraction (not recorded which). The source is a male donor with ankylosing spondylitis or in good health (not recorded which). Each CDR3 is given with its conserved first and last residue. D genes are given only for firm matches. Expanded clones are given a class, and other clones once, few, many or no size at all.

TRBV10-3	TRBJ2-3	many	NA	CAISGGGRIDTQYF	TGTGCCATCAGTGGAGGGGGGCGCATAGATACGCAGTATTTT
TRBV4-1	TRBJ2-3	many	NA	CASSRAGTIADTQYF	TGCGCCAGCAGCCGGGCGGGAACCATTGCAGATACGCAGTATTTT
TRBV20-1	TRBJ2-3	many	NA	CSASPLERTTDTQYF	TGCAGTGCTTCCCCCCTGGAAAGGACGACAGATACGCAGTATTTT
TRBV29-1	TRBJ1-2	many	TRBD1	CSGLTGASNYGYTF	TGCAGCGGGCTGACAGGGGCTTCGAACTATGGCTACACCTTC
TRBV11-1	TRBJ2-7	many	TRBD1	CASSLAPGGALFSYEQYF	TGTGCCAGCAGCTTAGCGCCAGGGGGCGCGCTATTCTCCTACGAGCAGTACTTC
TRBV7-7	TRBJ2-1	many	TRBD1	CASSPESTGGDEQFF	TGTGCTAGCAGCCCGGAATCTACAGGGGGCGATGAGCAGTTCTTC
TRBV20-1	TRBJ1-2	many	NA	CSANRAGAYGYTF	TGCAGTGCTAACAGGGCGGGGGCCTATGGCTACACCTTC
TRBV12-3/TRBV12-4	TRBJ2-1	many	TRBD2	CASSLSLAGGSYNEQFF	TGTGCCAGCAGTTTATCCCTAGCGGGGGGCTCCTACAATGAGCAGTTCTTC
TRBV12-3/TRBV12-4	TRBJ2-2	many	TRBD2	CASGTSGRNTGELFF	TGTGCCAGCGGGACTAGCGGGAGAAACACCGGGGAGCTGTTTTTT
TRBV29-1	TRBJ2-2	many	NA	CSVAGQNTGELFF	TGCAGCGTTGCGGGACAGAACACCGGGGAGCTGTTTTTT
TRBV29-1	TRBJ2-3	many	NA	CSVGLEDTQYF	TGCAGCGTTGGACTGGAAGATACGCAGTATTTT
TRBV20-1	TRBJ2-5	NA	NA	CSARDGTEQETQYF	TGCAGTGCTAGAGATGGAACAGAACAAGAGACCCAGTACTTC
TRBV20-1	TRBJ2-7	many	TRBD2	CSAVSLAVAYEQYF	TGCAGTGCGGTGTCACTAGCGGTAGCCTACGAGCAGTACTTC
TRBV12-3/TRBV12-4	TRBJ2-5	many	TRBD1	CASSKTGPETQYF	TGTGCCAGCAGCAAGACAGGGCCAGAGACCCAGTACTTC
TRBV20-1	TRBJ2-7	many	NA	CSAFPSVGAYEQYF	TGCAGTGCTTTTCCTAGCGTGGGAGCCTACGAGCAGTACTTC
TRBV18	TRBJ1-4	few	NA	CASSPLPGGTNEKLFF	TGTGCCAGCTCACCCCTTCCGGGGGGAACTAATGAAAAACTGTTTTTT
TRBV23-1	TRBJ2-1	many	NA	CASSQFSGYSYNEQFF	TGCGCCAGCAGTCAATTTAGCGGATACTCCTACAATGAGCAGTTCTTC
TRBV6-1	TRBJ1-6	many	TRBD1	CASILYSPGQGNSPLHF	TGTGCCAGCATCCTGTACTCCCCGGGACAGGGGAATTCACCCCTCCACTTT
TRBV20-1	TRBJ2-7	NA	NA	CSASPGASYEQYF	TGCAGTGCTAGTCCGGGGGCCTCCTACGAGCAGTACTTC
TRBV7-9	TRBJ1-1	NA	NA	CASSLSLGWTEAFF	TGTGCCAGCAGCTTAAGTCTGGGGTGGACTGAAGCTTTCTTT
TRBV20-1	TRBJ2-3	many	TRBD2	CSARDWRDYRGSTDTQYF	TGCAGTGCTAGAGATTGGAGGGACTACCGGGGAAGCACAGATACGCAGTATTTT
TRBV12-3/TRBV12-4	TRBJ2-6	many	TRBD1	CASSFSLGGVGANVLTF	TGTGCCAGCAGTTTTTCGTTAGGGGGCGTTGGGGCCAACGTCCTGACTTTC
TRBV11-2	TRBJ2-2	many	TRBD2	CASSFNLAGTGELFF	TGTGCCAGCAGCTTTAACCTAGCGGGCACCGGGGAGCTGTTTTTT
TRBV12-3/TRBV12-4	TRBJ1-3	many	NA	CASTDRQAVYF	TGTGCCAGCACCGATCGACAGGCCGTATATTTT
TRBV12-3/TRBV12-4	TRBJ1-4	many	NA	CASSLGQRTEKLFF	TGTGCCAGCAGTTTAGGGCAGCGAACTGAAAAACTGTTTTTT
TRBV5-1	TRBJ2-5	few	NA	CASSSEPQETQYF	TGCGCCAGCAGTTCAGAACCCCAAGAGACCCAGTACTTC
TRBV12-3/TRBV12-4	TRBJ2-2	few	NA	CASSLSARGTGELFF	TGTGCCAGCAGTTTATCGGCCCGGGGGACCGGGGAGCTGTTTTTT
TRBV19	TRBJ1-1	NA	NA	CASSMRPFDSNTEAFF	TGTGCTAGTAGTATGAGGCCTTTTGACTCGAACACTGAAGCTTTCTTT
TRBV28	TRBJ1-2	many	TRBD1	CASTYPGGLSGGYTF	TGTGCCAGCACCTACCCAGGGGGCTTGAGTGGTGGCTACACCTTC
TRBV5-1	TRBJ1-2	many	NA	CASSVGGRAYGYTF	TGCGCCAGCAGCGTCGGGGGGAGAGCCTATGGCTACACCTTC
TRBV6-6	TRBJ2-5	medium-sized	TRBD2	CASSSPGLAGGWGSETQYF	TGTGCCAGCAGTTCCCCAGGCCTAGCGGGAGGTTGGGGTTCAGAGACCCAGTACTTC
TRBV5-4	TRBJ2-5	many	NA	CASSVKGEETQYF	TGTGCCAGCAGCGTGAAAGGTGAAGAGACCCAGTACTTC
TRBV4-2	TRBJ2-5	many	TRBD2	CASSQDPPLAGGPLQETQYF	TGTGCCAGCAGCCAAGATCCCCCTTTAGCGGGGGGCCCCTTACAAGAGACCCAGTACTTC
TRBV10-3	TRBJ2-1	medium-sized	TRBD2	CAINPTSGAHNEQFF	TGTGCCATCAACCCCACTAGCGGGGCTCACAATGAGCAGTTCTTC
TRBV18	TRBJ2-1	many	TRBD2	CASSRPGLAGTDEQFF	TGTGCCAGCTCACGACCGGGACTAGCGGGAACTGATGAGCAGTTCTTC
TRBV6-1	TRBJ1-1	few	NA	CASSEWGHPEYTEAFF	TGTGCCAGCAGTGAATGGGGCCACCCAGAGTACACTGAAGCTTTCTTT
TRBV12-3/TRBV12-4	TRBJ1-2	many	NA	CASSFSPALDYTF	TGTGCCAGCAGTTTTAGCCCTGCGTTGGACTACACCTTC
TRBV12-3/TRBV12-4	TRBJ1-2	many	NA	CASSLVRAGYTF	TGTGCCAGCAGTTTAGTCAGGGCTGGCTACACCTTC
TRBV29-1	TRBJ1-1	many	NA	CGTSRGPGTEAFF	TGCGGCACCTCACGGGGGCCGGGCACTGAAGCTTTCTTT
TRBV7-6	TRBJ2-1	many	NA	CASSLRRAWANTSSYNEQFF	TGTGCCAGCAGCTTGAGGAGGGCGTGGGCAAACACGAGCTCCTACAATGAGCAGTTCTTC